A selection of T cell receptor beta chains follows, all from one sample in a study of human T cells and chemical hapten exposure. TCRdb passed the RACE reads through MiXCR, listing each CDR3 protein once. The sample lists about 380,000 distinct CDR3 sequences, 4.8% seen once, with approximately 2.5% in the top ten. The specimen was whole blood, collected in connection with sensitization to the hapten diphenylcyclopropenone (DPC). Receptors were obtained from a woman between 50 and 59 years old with alopecia areata. Some clones in this sample may be carry-over from other donors' samples. Both conserved end residues are part of each CDR3. The D gene is left open where the match is weak. Clone size appears in some rows only: once, few, many, or a class for an expanded clone.

size: few
V: TRBV4-1
J: TRBJ1-1
D: -
CDR3: CASSQDRQGNTEAFF
DNA: TGCGCCAGCAGCCAAGATAGGCAGGGTAACACTGAAGCTTTCTTT

size: many
V: TRBV4-2
J: TRBJ2-5
D: -
CDR3: CASSQGSRGEETQYF
DNA: TGTGCCAGCAGCCAAGGAAGCCGGGGTGAAGAGACCCAGTACTTC

size: few
V: TRBV21-1
J: TRBJ2-7
D: -
CDR3: CASSKFDRYEQYF
DNA: TGTGCCAGCAGCAAGTTCGACCGGTACGAGCAGTACTTC

size: few
V: TRBV12-3/TRBV12-4
J: TRBJ1-1
D: TRBD1
CDR3: CASTWETGGGLAFF
DNA: TGTGCCAGCACATGGGAGACAGGGGGCGGGTTGGCTTTCTTT

size: -
V: TRBV10-3
J: TRBJ2-3
D: TRBD2
CDR3: CAITTESGRSDTQYF
DNA: TGTGCCATCACCACAGAGAGCGGGAGGTCAGATACGCAGTATTTT

size: -
V: TRBV19
J: TRBJ2-5
D: -
CDR3: CASSRDSRQETQYF
DNA: TGTGCCAGTAGTCGAGACAGTCGTCAAGAGACCCAGTACTTC

size: many
V: TRBV5-6
J: TRBJ1-2
D: -
CDR3: CATTLGQPNYGYTF
DNA: TGTGCCACAACCTTGGGGCAACCTAACTATGGCTACACCTTC

size: -
V: TRBV29-1
J: TRBJ2-7
D: -
CDR3: CSAAIRDEQYF
DNA: TGCAGCGCAGCAATCCGGGACGAGCAGTACTTC

size: many
V: TRBV3-1
J: TRBJ1-4
D: TRBD1
CDR3: CASSHRDRKTNEKLFF
DNA: TGTGCCAGCAGCCATAGGGACAGGAAAACTAATGAAAAACTGTTTTTT

size: -
V: TRBV28
J: TRBJ2-7
D: TRBD2
CDR3: CASSPYPGLAEAYEQYF
DNA: TGTGCCAGCAGTCCATACCCTGGCCTAGCGGAAGCCTACGAGCAGTACTTC

size: -
V: TRBV14
J: TRBJ2-3
D: -
CDR3: CASSQVLPTDTQYF
DNA: TGTGCCAGCAGCCAAGTTCTCCCCACAGATACGCAGTATTTT

size: many
V: TRBV3-1
J: TRBJ2-6
D: -
CDR3: CASSQTSSGANVLTF
DNA: TGTGCCAGCAGCCAGACCAGCTCTGGGGCCAACGTCCTGACTTTC

size: many
V: TRBV18
J: TRBJ2-1
D: -
CDR3: CASSPGLSSYNEQFF
DNA: TGTGCCAGCTCACCCGGACTATCTTCATACAATGAGCAGTTCTTC

size: many
V: TRBV13
J: TRBJ1-1
D: -
CDR3: CASRRGGAAFF
DNA: TGTGCCTCCCGCCGCGGGGGGGCAGCTTTCTTT

size: few
V: TRBV12-3/TRBV12-4
J: TRBJ1-3
D: -
CDR3: CASTLRGLLSSGNTIYF
DNA: TGTGCCAGCACCCTAAGGGGCCTATTGAGCTCTGGAAACACCATATATTTT

size: -
V: TRBV20-1
J: TRBJ1-6
D: -
CDR3: CSATGLDSPLHF
DNA: TGCAGTGCGACAGGCCTGGATTCACCCCTCCACTTT

size: few
V: TRBV9
J: TRBJ2-7
D: TRBD1
CDR3: CASSGNRGSSYEQYF
DNA: TGTGCCAGCAGCGGAAACAGGGGGTCCTCCTACGAGCAGTACTTC